This T cell receptor beta chain was recovered during a study of cytomegalovirus exposure and HLA in healthy donors. Study at large: Around 80 million unique TCR sequences came from HLA-typed donors in an early release. Falling in the Caucasian-associated ancestry cluster were 80% to 90% of about 400 genotyped donors.

Per the germline V gene, CDR1 is SNHLY and CDR2 is FYNNEI. There are 15 residues in the CDR3. The V and J ends lost 8 bases and 1 base respectively, with 12 bases between them. PCR involved 60 Vbeta and 13 Jbeta primers. The data were produced by immunoSEQ multiplex PCR, yet TCRdb's version contains in-frame clones alone and is incomplete. This repertoire shows 120,000 or so clones, roughly 82% found once; its top ten account for about 2.8%. General study findings and limits: The number of N-insertions in an Asian-associated ancestry cluster was reportedly below the 666-donor mean in a later analysis. Per published accounts, TCR beta sequences correctly predicted the HLA-A and HLA-B alleles of most subjects.

This clone occurred a few times. Its antigen remains unknown. The rearrangement uses TRBV2 and TRBJ2-6; D may be TRBD1 (5 bases). The source is a woman between 40 and 55 years old in good health and CMV-seropositive. The sequenced material came from PBMCs. This chain's CDR3 is CASGERGSGANVLTF. The CDR3 region has the DNA TGTGCCAGCGGCGAAAGGGGATCTGGGGCCAACGTCCTGACTTTC.